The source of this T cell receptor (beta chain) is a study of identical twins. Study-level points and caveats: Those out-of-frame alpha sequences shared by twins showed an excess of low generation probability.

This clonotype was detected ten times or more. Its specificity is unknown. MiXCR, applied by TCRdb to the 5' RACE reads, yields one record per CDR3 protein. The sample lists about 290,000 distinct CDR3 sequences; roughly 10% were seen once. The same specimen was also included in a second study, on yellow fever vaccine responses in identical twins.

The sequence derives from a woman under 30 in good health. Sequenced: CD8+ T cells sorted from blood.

CDR3 amino acids: CASSLGQGSQPQHF. The CDR3 region has the DNA TGCGCCAGCAGCTTGGGGCAGGGGAGTCAGCCCCAGCATTTT. The chain links TRBV5-1 to TRBJ1-5; possibly TRBD1 for D (6 bases). The germline gives CDR1 SGHRS, CDR2 YFSETQ. V dropped 0 bases and J dropped 6 bases, with 10 bases sitting between them. The CDR3 contains 14 residues.